This T cell receptor (beta chain) was retrieved from a study of early T cells in non-severe SARS-CoV-2 infection. Germline V gene lookup returns CDR1 DFQATT and CDR2 SNEGSKA (reference sequence). The CDR3 loop spans 12 amino acids. Trimming took 0 bases from V and 7 from J, leaving 10 bases between them. Study results and caveats: Matching with VDJdb favored anti-spike CD8 responses (missing private and CD4 specificities).

As part of library construction, unique molecular identifiers were attached to individual cDNA molecules. TCRdb re-derived calls from the 5' RACE reads in MiXCR, one entry per CDR3 protein. The table has some 61,000 distinct CDR3 sequences, under 11% seen once. In this sample, this clonotype turned up many times. Its antigen is unidentified. The clonotype was recovered from an adult who was a healthcare worker with PCR-confirmed SARS-CoV-2 infection or an uninfected control (not recorded which). The chain recombines TRBV20-1 with TRBJ2-7; D not resolved. The sequenced sample was whole blood. CDR3 sequence reads: CSAREAVGEQYF. CDR3 DNA sequence: TGCAGTGCTAGAGAAGCCGTGGGGGAGCAGTACTTC.